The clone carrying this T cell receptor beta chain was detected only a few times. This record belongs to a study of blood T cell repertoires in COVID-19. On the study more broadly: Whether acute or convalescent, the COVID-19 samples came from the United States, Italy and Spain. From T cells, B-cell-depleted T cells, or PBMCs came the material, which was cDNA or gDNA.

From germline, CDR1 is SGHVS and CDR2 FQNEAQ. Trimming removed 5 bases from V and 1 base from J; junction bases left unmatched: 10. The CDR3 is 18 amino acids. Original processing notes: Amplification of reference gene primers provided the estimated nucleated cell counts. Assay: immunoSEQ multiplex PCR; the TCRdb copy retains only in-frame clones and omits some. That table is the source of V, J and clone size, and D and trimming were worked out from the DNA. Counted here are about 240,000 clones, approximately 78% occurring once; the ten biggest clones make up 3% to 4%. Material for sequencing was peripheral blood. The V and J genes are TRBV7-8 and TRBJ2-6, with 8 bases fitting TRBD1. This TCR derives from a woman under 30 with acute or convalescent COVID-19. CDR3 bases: TGTGCCAGCAGCCCCCGCGGGCAGGGGGCTTCTGGGGCCAACGTCCTGACTTTC. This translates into CASSPRGQGASGANVLTF.